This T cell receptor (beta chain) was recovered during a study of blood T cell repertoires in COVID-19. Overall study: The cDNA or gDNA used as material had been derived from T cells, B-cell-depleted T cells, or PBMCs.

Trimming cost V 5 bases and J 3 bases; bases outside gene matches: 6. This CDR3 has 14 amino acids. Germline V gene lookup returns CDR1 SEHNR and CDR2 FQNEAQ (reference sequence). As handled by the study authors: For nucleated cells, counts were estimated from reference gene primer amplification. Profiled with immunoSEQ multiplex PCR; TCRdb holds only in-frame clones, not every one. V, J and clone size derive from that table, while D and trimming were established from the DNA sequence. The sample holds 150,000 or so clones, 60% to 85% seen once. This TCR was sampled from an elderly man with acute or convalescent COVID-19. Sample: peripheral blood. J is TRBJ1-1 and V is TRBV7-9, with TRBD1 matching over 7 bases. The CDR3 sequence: CASSAQGTDTEAFF. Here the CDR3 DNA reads TGTGCCAGCAGCGCCCAGGGGACAGACACTGAAGCTTTCTTT. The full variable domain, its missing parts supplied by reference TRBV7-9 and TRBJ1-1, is DTGVSQNPRHKITKRGQNVTFRCDPISEHNRLYWYRQTLGQGPEFLTYFQNEAQLEKSRLLSDRFSAERPKGSFSTLEIQRTEQGDSAMYLCASSAQGTDTEAFFGQGTRLTVV.